This TCR beta chain derives from a study of T cell clonotyping in hematopoietic cell transplantation. About the research overall: Recipients' pretransplant samples followed cytoreduction. The study's findings and limits: Graft donor and pretransplant recipient Inverse Simpson Index values predicted broader posttransplant TCR diversity. Cells were unsorted, so CD4 and CD8 contributions were not separated. After transplant, recipient diversity fell while pathologically expanded clonotypes grew through day 180.

The protocol was immunoSEQ multiplex PCR, while the TCRdb copy is restricted to in-frame clones and leaves out a portion. The sample comprises 30,000 to 40,000 clones, about 95% of which are singletons, and 1.5% to 2% rests with the top ten. The germline gives CDR1 SGHAT, CDR2 FQNNGV. V was pared by 5 bases and J by 0 bases, with 17 bases between. This CDR3 has 16 residues. Comment on this clone: Its target is unknown.

The time point: recipient sample about 28 days before transplant, after cytoreduction. J is TRBJ2-7 and V is TRBV11-2; D call uncertain. The sample consisted of peripheral blood mononuclear cells, taken before stem cell transplant. This receptor was obtained from a man aged 40-49 years with chronic myeloid leukemia. Some clones in this sample may be carry-over from other donors' samples. The CDR3 region has the DNA TGTGCCAGCAGCGACTCTTATCTTTTGAACTCCTACGAGCAGTACTTC. Translated, it gives CASSDSYLLNSYEQYF.